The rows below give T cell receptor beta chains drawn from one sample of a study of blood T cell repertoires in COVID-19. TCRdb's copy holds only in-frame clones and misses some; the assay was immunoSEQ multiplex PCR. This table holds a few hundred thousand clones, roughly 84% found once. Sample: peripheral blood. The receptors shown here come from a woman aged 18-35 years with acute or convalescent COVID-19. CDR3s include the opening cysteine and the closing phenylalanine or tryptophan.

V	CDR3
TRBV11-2	CASSLAYQKDRGGYTF
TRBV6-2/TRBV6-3	CASSGTSGTLWNEQFF
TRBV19	CATSVHFNEQFF
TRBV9	CASSVRDRDHEQYF
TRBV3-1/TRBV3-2	CASSQGAGRLAGSNEQFF
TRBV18	CASSPRSFWDRGGNTIYF
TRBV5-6	CASSFRQGDGYTF
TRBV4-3	CASSQGQGTYNEQFF
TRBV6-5	CASSYSREVGSPLHF
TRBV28	CASRQEGSYGYTF
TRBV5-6	CASSLERAAQYF
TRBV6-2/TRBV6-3	CASSYPGLAGWNEQFF
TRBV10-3	CATGRGTAGSPLHF
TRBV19	CASSRGQRNKNIQYF
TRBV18	CASSPIGTGGETQYF
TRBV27	CASSQGISYGYTF
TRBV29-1	CSVGSWAGSSYEQYF